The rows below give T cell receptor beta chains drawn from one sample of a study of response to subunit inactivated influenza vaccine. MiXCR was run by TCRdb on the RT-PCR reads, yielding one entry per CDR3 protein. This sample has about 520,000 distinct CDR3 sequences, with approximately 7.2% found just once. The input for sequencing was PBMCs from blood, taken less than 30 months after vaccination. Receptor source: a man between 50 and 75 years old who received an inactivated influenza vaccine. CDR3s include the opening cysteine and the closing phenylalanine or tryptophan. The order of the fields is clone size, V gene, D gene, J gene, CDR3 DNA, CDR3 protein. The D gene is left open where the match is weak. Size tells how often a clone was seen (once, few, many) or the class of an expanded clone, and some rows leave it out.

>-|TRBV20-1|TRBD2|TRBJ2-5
TGCAGTGCTAGAGACCTAGCGGGGGCACAAGAGACCCAGTACTTC
CSARDLAGAQETQYF
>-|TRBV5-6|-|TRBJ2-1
TGTGCCAGCAGCAAGGCGGGCTCACGCTCCTACAATGAGCAGTTCTTC
CASSKAGSRSYNEQFF
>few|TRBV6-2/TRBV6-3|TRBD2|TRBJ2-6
TGTGCCAGCAGTTGGAAAGCGGGGATCTCTGGGGCCAACGTCCTGACTTTC
CASSWKAGISGANVLTF
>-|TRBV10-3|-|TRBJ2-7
TGTGCCGCAGGGACTGGGGAGCAGTACTTC
CAAGTGEQYF
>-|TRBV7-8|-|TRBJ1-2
TGTGCCAGCAGCCCACAGGGCAGGGGCTATGGCTACACCTTC
CASSPQGRGYGYTF
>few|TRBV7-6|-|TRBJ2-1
TGTGCCAGCAGCTTAGAACTAGTGAACTACAATGAGCAGTTCTTC
CASSLELVNYNEQFF
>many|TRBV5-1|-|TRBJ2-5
TGCGCCAGCAGACCTATGACTATCGGGACGGCTCAAGAGACCCAGTACTTC
CASRPMTIGTAQETQYF
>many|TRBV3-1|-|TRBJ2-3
TGTGCCAGCAGCCAAAGTCCGGGGGTAACCACAGATACGCAGTATTTT
CASSQSPGVTTDTQYF
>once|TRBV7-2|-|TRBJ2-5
TGTGCCAGCGGCCCGGGACTGCAAGAGACCCAGTACTTC
CASGPGLQETQYF
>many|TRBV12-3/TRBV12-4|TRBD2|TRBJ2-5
TGTGCCAGCAGTATCGGGACTAGCGGGGGCCTCCAAGAGACCCAGTACTTC
CASSIGTSGGLQETQYF
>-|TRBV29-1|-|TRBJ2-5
TGCAGCGTTGGGCGGGCTACCCTTCAGGGGAAGACCCAGTACTTC
CSVGRATLQGKTQYF
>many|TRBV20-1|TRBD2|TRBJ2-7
TGCAGTGCTATACCCTCCTTGGGGGAGGGTACGTACGAGCAGTACTTC
CSAIPSLGEGTYEQYF
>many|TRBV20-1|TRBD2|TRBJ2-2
TGCAGTGCTAGACTGGGGGGAGGGACCGGGGAGCTGTTTTTT
CSARLGGGTGELFF
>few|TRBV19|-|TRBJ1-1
TGTGCCAGTAGTATGGCAGGGAATGCTTTCTTT
CASSMAGNAFF
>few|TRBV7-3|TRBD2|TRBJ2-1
TGTGCCAGCAGCCCCCACGGACTAGCGGGAGGGGCTGAGCAGTTCTTC
CASSPHGLAGGAEQFF
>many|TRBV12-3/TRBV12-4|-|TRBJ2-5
TGTGCCAGCCCGAAAATTGGGGCAGAGACCCAGTACTTC
CASPKIGAETQYF
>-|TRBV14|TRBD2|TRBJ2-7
TGTGCCAGCAGCCAAGTCTCTAGCGGCCTCTCCTACGAGCAGTACTTC
CASSQVSSGLSYEQYF
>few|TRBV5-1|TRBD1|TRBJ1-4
TGCGCCAGCAGCGTCACAGGGGCTAATGAAAAACTGTTTTTT
CASSVTGANEKLFF
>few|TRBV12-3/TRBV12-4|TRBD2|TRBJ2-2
TGTGCCAGCAGATCGGGACTAGCGGGGAACACCGGGGAGCTGTTTTTT
CASRSGLAGNTGELFF
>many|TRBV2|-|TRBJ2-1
TGTGCCAGCAAAGACAGCTACAATGAGCAGTTCTTC
CASKDSYNEQFF
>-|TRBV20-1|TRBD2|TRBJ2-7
TGCAGTGCTCGCCCCCATAGTTTAGCGGGAGGAGAGCAGTACTTC
CSARPHSLAGGEQYF
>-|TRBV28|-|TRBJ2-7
TGTGCCAGCAGTTGGGCCGGCACCTACGAGCAGTACTTC
CASSWAGTYEQYF
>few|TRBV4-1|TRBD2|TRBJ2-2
TGCGCCAGCAGCCAAGATGGGGTAGCGGGAGTCGTGTTTTTT
CASSQDGVAGVVFF
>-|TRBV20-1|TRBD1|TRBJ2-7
TGCAGTGCCAGGTTGGACAGGGGCGTTTACGAGCAGTACTTC
CSARLDRGVYEQYF
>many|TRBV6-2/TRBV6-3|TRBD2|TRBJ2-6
TGTGCCAGCAGCCCCGGACTAGCGGGAGGCCTGTACTCTGGGGCCAACGTCCTGACTTTC
CASSPGLAGGLYSGANVLTF
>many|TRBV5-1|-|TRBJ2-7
TGCGCCAGCAGCTTGGATACAGGATACGAGCAGTACTTC
CASSLDTGYEQYF
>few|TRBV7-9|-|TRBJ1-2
TGTGCCAGCAGCTCCCCCGCGGGGGTGGGGGCGGACTATGGCTACACCTTC
CASSSPAGVGADYGYTF
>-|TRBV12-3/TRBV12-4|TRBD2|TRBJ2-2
TGTGCCAGCAGTTTAGATGGCGCTAGCGGGAGTGAATGGGAGCTGTTTTTT
CASSLDGASGSEWELFF
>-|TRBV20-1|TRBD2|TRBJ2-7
TGCAGTGCTAGAGGCGCCCGCGGGAGCTCCTACGAGCAGTACTTC
CSARGARGSSYEQYF
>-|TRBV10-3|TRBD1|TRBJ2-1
TGTGCCATCAGGGGGACAGGGGAACCCTACAATGAGCAGTTCTTC
CAIRGTGEPYNEQFF
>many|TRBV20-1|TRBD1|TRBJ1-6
TGCAGTGCTAGTACCGGACAGGGTGGAAATTCACCCCTCCACTTT
CSASTGQGGNSPLHF
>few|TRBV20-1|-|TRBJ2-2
TGCAGTGCTAGCCGGGACTTGAACACCGGGGAGCTGTTTTTT
CSASRDLNTGELFF
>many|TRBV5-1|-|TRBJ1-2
TGCGCCAGCAGCTTGGATGCAGGGACAAATGGCTACACCTTC
CASSLDAGTNGYTF
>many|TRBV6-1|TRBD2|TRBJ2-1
TGTGCCAGCTCCGGGGCAAGGGGGACTAGCGTTGGTGGGAATGAGCAGTTCTTC
CASSGARGTSVGGNEQFF
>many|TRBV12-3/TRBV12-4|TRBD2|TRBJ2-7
TGTGCCAGCAGCTCACCGGGAGGAACCTACGAGCAGTACTTC
CASSSPGGTYEQYF
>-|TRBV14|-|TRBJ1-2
TGTGCCAGCAGCCAAGAACAGGGACCTTATGGCTACACCTTC
CASSQEQGPYGYTF
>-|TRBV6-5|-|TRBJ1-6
TGTGCCAGCAGTTCGGACTTAAATTCACCCCTCCACTTT
CASSSDLNSPLHF
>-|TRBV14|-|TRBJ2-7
TGTGCCAGCAGCCGACAACATAGCTCCTACGAGCAGTACTTC
CASSRQHSSYEQYF
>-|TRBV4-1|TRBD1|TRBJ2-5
TGCGCCAGCAGCCAAGATTGGGACAGGGCCCAGTACTTC
CASSQDWDRAQYF
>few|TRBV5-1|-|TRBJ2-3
TGCGCCAGCAGGCCGGGGCTGAGCACAGATACGCAGTATTTT
CASRPGLSTDTQYF
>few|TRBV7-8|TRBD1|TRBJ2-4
TGTGCCAGCAGCTCGACAGGGGCCCTCAAAAACATTCAGTACTTC
CASSSTGALKNIQYF
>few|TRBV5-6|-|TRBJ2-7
TGTGCCAGCAGCTGGACCCAGGACTACTACGAGCAGTACTTC
CASSWTQDYYEQYF
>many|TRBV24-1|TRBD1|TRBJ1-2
TGTGCCACCAGTGATGTACAGGGGTTAGGGGGCTACACCTTC
CATSDVQGLGGYTF
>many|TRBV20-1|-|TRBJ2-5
TGCAGTGCCGCCCCTCTTAGCGCAGGGGAGACCCAGTACTTC
CSAAPLSAGETQYF
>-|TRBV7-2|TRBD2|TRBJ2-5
TGTGCCAGCAGCTTAGCTTCTGCGGGAGGAGGGGAGACCCAGTACTTC
CASSLASAGGGETQYF